This T cell receptor (beta chain) came from a study of blood T cell repertoires in COVID-19. About the research overall: T cells, B-cell-depleted T cells, or PBMCs supplied cDNA or gDNA.

Authors' data handling: Amplification with reference gene primers provided the estimates of nucleated cell counts. The data were produced by immunoSEQ multiplex PCR, yet TCRdb's version contains in-frame clones alone and is incomplete. That table furnishes V, J and clone size, whereas the DNA furnished D and trimming. Among some 270,000 clones listed, around 86% were seen once. The CDR3 length is 18 residues. V was pared by 0 bases and J by 2 bases, with 5 bases of the junction left unmatched. Germline V lookup: CDR1 SGDLS, CDR2 YYNGEE. The V gene is TRBV9, the J gene TRBJ2-1; TRBD2 agrees at 13 bases. The receptor was derived from a man between 50 and 59 years old with acute or convalescent COVID-19. The sequenced material came from peripheral blood. For the CDR3, the DNA is TGTGCCAGCAGCGTAGGCCTTGGGACTAGCGGGGCCTACAATGAGCAGTTCTTC. This sequence encodes CASSVGLGTSGAYNEQFF.